These 28 T cell receptor beta chains originate from one sample sequenced in a study of cytomegalovirus exposure and HLA in healthy donors. Both 60 Vbeta primers and 13 Jbeta primers went into the PCR. Clones were read by immunoSEQ multiplex PCR, and TCRdb kept only the in-frame ones, dropping some. The sample lists about 160,000 clones, roughly four fifths seen once, with 1.5% to 1.9% in the top ten. The sequenced material came from PBMCs. Every receptor here comes from a man in his forties in good health and CMV-seronegative.

The chain links TRBV2 to TRBJ1-5, with 9 bases that match TRBD1. In germline, CDR1 is SNHLY, CDR2 FYNNEI. V dropped 7 bases and J dropped 6; count of bases not matched to a gene: 10. The CDR3 length is 15 residues. The CDR3: CASNLAGTGSQPQHF. The CDR3 bases are TGTGCCAGCAATCTAGCCGGGACAGGGAGTCAGCCCCAGCATTTT.

The chain links TRBV6-6 to TRBJ1-6; TRBD1 agrees at 7 bases. Germline loops: CDR1 MNHNY, CDR2 SVGAGI (reference sequence). The CDR3 consists of 14 residues. V shed 6 bases and J 6 bases; nucleotides not matched to a gene: 5. The CDR3 DNA follows: TGTGCCAGCAGCTCCGGGACAGTTAATTCACCCCTCCACTTT. This sequence encodes CASSSGTVNSPLHF.

The J gene is TRBJ2-3, the V gene TRBV2; D is ambiguous. CDR1 SNHLY and CDR2 FYNNEI come from the germline V gene. CDR3 length: 12 amino acids. The germline V and J ends were trimmed by 6 bases and 5 bases, with 9 bases remaining between them. In DNA, the CDR3 is TGTGCCAGCAGGGCCCTTGTAGATACGCAGTATTTT. It encodes CASRALVDTQYF.

The chain carries TRBV6-5 and TRBJ1-3; possible D gene TRBD1, 5 bases. Germline assignment: CDR1 MNHEY and CDR2 SVGAGI. The CDR3 contains 14 residues. Trimming removed 6 bases from V and 0 bases from J, with 9 bases in between. The CDR3 DNA follows: TGTGCCAGCAGCACGGGGGGCTCTGGAAACACCATATATTTT. It is translated as CASSTGGSGNTIYF.

The chain combines TRBV29-1 with TRBJ2-1, with D maybe TRBD1 (6 bases). CDR1 is SQVTM, CDR2 ANQGSEA, per germline. There are 16 residues in the CDR3. Trimming cost V 4 bases and J 4 bases, with 20 bases left between them. In DNA, the CDR3 is TGCAGCGTTGTGGGGGCTGGGCGGCAGTCTTACAATGAGCAGTTCTTC. Translation gives CSVVGAGRQSYNEQFF.

CDR3 residues: CASSLQASGSHEQYV. The CDR3 bases are TGTGCCAGCAGTTTACAGGCTAGCGGGAGCCACGAGCAGTACGTC. The chain links TRBV27 to TRBJ2-7; TRBD2 matches 10 bases. V was clipped by 2 bases and J by 5 bases; unmatched bases: 6. The length of the CDR3 is 15 residues. Germline values: CDR1 MNHEY, CDR2 SMNVEV (reference sequence).

The J gene is TRBJ1-1, the V gene TRBV6-1; D is uncertain. The V end lost 2 bases, the J end lost 4 bases, and 11 bases lay between the germline ends. The germline V gene has CDR1 MNHNS and CDR2 SASEGT. The CDR3 is made up of 14 amino acids. CDR3 residues: CASSERTGSTEAFF. The CDR3 DNA reads TGTGCCAGCAGTGAAAGGACGGGGTCCACTGAAGCTTTCTTT.

This sequence joins TRBV6-5 and TRBJ1-1, with D possibly being TRBD1 (6 bases). Trimming stripped 5 bases from V and 2 bases from J, with 15 bases between. CDR1 and CDR2 (germline): MNHEY, SVGAGI. The CDR3 extends over 15 amino acids. Here the CDR3 reads CASSGRTALNTEAFF. The CDR3 DNA reads as TGTGCCAGCAGTGGACGGACAGCACTTAACACTGAAGCTTTCTTT.

This clone came up once. The chain links TRBV7-3 to TRBJ2-1; D perhaps matches TRBD2 (6 bases). CDR3 size: 14 residues. Germline V gene data show CDR1 as SGHTA and CDR2 as FQGTGA. V dropped 1 base and J dropped 9 bases, with 13 bases sitting between them. The DNA for the CDR3 is TGTGCCAGCAGCTTAAGGGAGGTATCGGGTGAGCAGTTCTTC. Its translation: CASSLREVSGEQFF.

The genes are TRBV12-5 and TRBJ1-2; D possibly corresponds to TRBD1 (6 bases). Germline CDR1 LGHNT, CDR2 FRNRAP. V dropped 6 bases and J dropped 0 bases, with 11 bases sitting between them. This CDR3 contains 14 residues. The chain's CDR3 is CASGPDRANYGYTF. The CDR3 nucleotides are TGTGCTAGTGGCCCGGACAGAGCTAACTATGGCTACACCTTC. Looking up the rest from reference TRBV12-5 and TRBJ1-2 gives the full variable domain: DARVTQTPRHKVTEMGQEVTMRCQPILGHNTVFWYRQTMMQGLELLAYFRNRAPLDDSGMPKDRFSAEMPDATLATLKIQPSEPRDSAVYFCASGPDRANYGYTFGSGTRLTVV.

This clone occurred a few times. The V call is TRBV18, the J call TRBJ1-3, with 12 bases identical to TRBD1. The CDR3 length is 19 residues. In germline, CDR1 is KGHSH, CDR2 LQKENI. V gave up 3 bases and J gave up 3 bases; unmatched junction bases: 12. The DNA of the CDR3 is TGTGCCAGCTCACCGTCCTTGGGACAGGGGGCTATCGGTGGAAACACCATATATTTT. Translated, it gives CASSPSLGQGAIGGNTIYF.

Note on this clone: One end of the junction does not line up with germline, which may come from a read error. The V call is TRBV5-1, the J call TRBJ2-6; tentatively, D is TRBD2 (6 bases). From germline, CDR1 is SGHRS and CDR2 YFSETQ. The CDR3 covers 15 residues. CDR3: CASSLPGDGANGLTF. CDR3 nucleotide sequence: TGCGCCAGCAGCTTGCCGGGGGATGGGGCCAACGGCCTGACTTTC.

The J gene is TRBJ2-5, the V gene TRBV6-5; 8 nucleotides align to TRBD1. This CDR3 has 15 amino acids. V lost 5 bases to trimming and J lost 5 bases; unmatched junction nucleotides: 10. Germline values: CDR1 MNHEY, CDR2 SVGAGI. CDR3 sequence reads: CASSPRYRGLETQYF. CDR3 in DNA: TGTGCCAGCAGTCCGAGGTACAGGGGGTTGGAGACCCAGTACTTC.

As to this clone: The germline gene is not matched at one end of the junction; a read error may be the cause. V usage is TRBV5-1 and J usage is TRBJ2-3, with 7 nucleotides matching TRBD2. The CDR3 consists of 15 residues. CDR1 and CDR2 from the germline V gene are SGHRS and YFSETQ. The DNA of the CDR3 is TGCGCCAGCAGCTTGCCAGCGGGAAGCACAGGTACGCAGTATTTT. Protein product: CASSLPAGSTGTQYF.

This clone has only a few counts. This sequence joins TRBV20-1 and TRBJ1-4, with D perhaps matching TRBD1 (6 bases). CDR3 size: 10 residues. Per the germline V gene, CDR1 is DFQATT and CDR2 is SNEGSKA (reference sequence). V lost 7 bases, J lost 8 bases, and 8 bases lay in between. The CDR3 sequence: CSDQGEKLFF. Here the CDR3 DNA reads TGCAGTGATCAGGGGGAAAAACTGTTTTTT.

The chain employs TRBV5-1 and TRBJ1-3; TRBD1 matches 7 bases. CDR1 SGHRS and CDR2 YFSETQ come from the germline V gene. The length of the CDR3 is 18 residues. V shed 0 bases, J shed 0 bases, and the junction held 9 bases outside the gene matches. The CDR3 loop is CASSLARRGESSGNTIYF. The CDR3 coding sequence is TGCGCCAGCAGCTTGGCCCGCAGGGGGGAGAGCTCTGGAAACACCATATATTTT.

The J gene is TRBJ2-5, the V gene TRBV27; D is unresolved. The germline V and J ends were trimmed by 3 bases and 5 bases, with 13 bases remaining between them. Germline values: CDR1 MNHEY, CDR2 SMNVEV (reference sequence). There are 14 residues in the CDR3. The CDR3 nucleotides are TGTGCCAGCAGTTTTTTTAGAGCGAGCGAGACCCAGTACTTC. Translation gives CASSFFRASETQYF.

The chain combines TRBV11-2 with TRBJ2-1, with 7 positions matching TRBD1. Germline V lookup: CDR1 SGHAT, CDR2 FQNNGV. V was clipped by 1 base and J by 0 bases; unmatched bases: 6. The CDR3 runs 17 residues. This CDR3 is CASSLVDRDSSYNEQFF. CDR3 DNA: TGTGCCAGCAGCTTAGTGGATCGGGACAGCTCCTACAATGAGCAGTTCTTC.

The chain links TRBV18 to TRBJ1-1; maybe TRBD1 (6 bases). The CDR3 contains 15 residues. The V gene lost 6 bases and the J gene lost 1 base, with 15 bases spanning the gap. Germline loops: CDR1 KGHSH, CDR2 LQKENI. The CDR3 DNA reads TGTGCCAGCTCGGCCGGACAGACCAGGAACACTGAAGCTTTCTTT. Translating gives CASSAGQTRNTEAFF.

The chain has TRBV7-2 and TRBJ2-7; 12 positions match TRBD1. Germline CDR1 and CDR2: SGHTA and FQGNSA. V shed 5 bases and J 7 bases; nucleotides not matched to a gene: 15. The CDR3 totals 17 residues. The CDR3 DNA reads as TGTGCCAGCAGCAACACACCCCCGGGACAGGGGGCGCGAGAGCAGTACGTC. Translation gives CASSNTPPGQGAREQYV.

This clone has a handful of counts. The rearrangement links TRBV7-6 to TRBJ2-1; 8 nucleotides match TRBD2. The trim removed 1 base at V and 2 bases at J, leaving 4 bases unmatched. The germline CDR1 and CDR2 sequences are SGHVS and FNYEAQ. The CDR3 extends over 16 amino acids. The CDR3 reads CASSLEAGGPYNEQFF. Here the CDR3 DNA reads TGTGCCAGCAGCTTAGAGGCGGGAGGCCCCTACAATGAGCAGTTCTTC. Drawing the rest from reference TRBV7-6 and TRBJ2-1, the complete variable domain is GAGVSQSPRYKVTKRGQDVALRCDPISGHVSLYWYRQALGQGPEFLTYFNYEAQQDKSGLPNDRFSAERPEGSISTLTIQRTEQRDSAMYRCASSLEAGGPYNEQFFGPGTRLTVL.

This clone was detected only a few times. The chain uses TRBV30 and TRBJ1-6; maybe TRBD1 (6 bases). The germline V gene encodes CDR1 GTSNPN and CDR2 SVGIG (reference sequence). V lost 0 bases, J lost 7 bases, and 10 bases lay in between. There are 14 residues in the CDR3. The CDR3 DNA follows: TGTGCCTGGAGTGTCTGGGGGCCCAATTCACCCCTCCACTTT. Translating it yields CAWSVWGPNSPLHF. Variable domain in full (rest from reference TRBV30 and TRBJ1-6): SQTIHQWPATLVQPVGSPLSLECTVEGTSNPNLYWYRQAAGRGLQLLFYSVGIGQISSEVPQNLSASRPQDRQFILSSKKLLLSDSGFYLCAWSVWGPNSPLHFGNGTRLTVT.

This chain joins TRBV5-1 and TRBJ2-5, with a possible D match to TRBD2 (6 bases). Germline V gene lookup returns CDR1 SGHRS and CDR2 YFSETQ. The CDR3 spans 15 residues. The ends were cut back, 0 bases at V and 3 bases at J, with 12 bases in the middle. The CDR3 coding sequence is TGCGCCAGCAGCTTGGGCCTAGCGAAGGAAGAGACCCAGTACTTC. It translates to CASSLGLAKEETQYF.

The J gene is TRBJ2-3, the V gene TRBV11-2, with D tentatively TRBD1 (5 bases). This CDR3 spans 16 amino acids. Germline V gene data show CDR1 as SGHAT and CDR2 as FQNNGV. With 1 base removed from V and 6 bases from J, the gap between germline ends came to 17 bases. The CDR3 region has the DNA TGTGCCAGCAGCTTAGGGGGCCCACTCCTGAGGGATACGCAGTATTTT. It yields the protein CASSLGGPLLRDTQYF.

The chain uses TRBV7-6 and TRBJ1-1, with D possibly TRBD1 on 6 matching bases. The CDR3 is 15 amino acids. Germline V gene data show CDR1 as SGHVS and CDR2 as FNYEAQ. Trimming left V 5 bases short and J 4 bases short, with 17 bases between. The CDR3 protein is CASSANREGVTEAFF. DNA for the CDR3: TGTGCCAGCAGCGCCAACAGGGAGGGAGTCACTGAAGCTTTCTTT. The full variable domain, with the rest looked up from reference TRBV7-6 and TRBJ1-1, is GAGVSQSPRYKVTKRGQDVALRCDPISGHVSLYWYRQALGQGPEFLTYFNYEAQQDKSGLPNDRFSAERPEGSISTLTIQRTEQRDSAMYRCASSANREGVTEAFFGQGTRLTVV.

The gene calls are TRBV28 and TRBJ2-7, with 9 bases identical to TRBD1. The CDR3 runs to 14 residues. CDR1 is MDHEN and CDR2 is SYDVKM in the germline V gene. V gave up 3 bases and J gave up 5 bases; unmatched junction bases: 5. The CDR3 DNA reads TGTGCCAGCAGTTTTATGGGACAGGGTAACGAGCAGTACTTC. This translates into CASSFMGQGNEQYF.

The chain recombines TRBV6-6 with TRBJ1-5; D is undetermined. The CDR3 is 13 residues long. Germline V CDR1 and CDR2: MNHNY, SVGAGI (reference sequence). V was shortened by 8 bases and J by 1 base, with 9 bases between the two germline ends. The CDR3 coding sequence is TGTGCCAGCGTCTTACGGAGCAATCAGCCCCAGCATTTT. Its translation: CASVLRSNQPQHF.

The CDR3 DNA is TGCGCCAGCACGGGGGGGACTTCGAACACCGGGGAGCTGTTTTTT. Translation: CASTGGTSNTGELFF. The chain is built from TRBV10-2 and TRBJ2-2; 8 bases are a match to TRBD2. The J segment lost 0 bases and the V segment lost 7 bases, leaving 4 bases of the junction unmatched. The germline gives CDR1 WSHSY, CDR2 SAAADI. The CDR3 loop spans 15 amino acids.